Listed here are 22 T cell receptor beta chains from one sample, sequenced in a study of tumor-infiltrating lymphocytes in primary liver carcinoma. RNA was extracted from whole blood without cell sorting, alongside germline DNA. The template, approximately 500 ng total RNA, yielded TCR beta cDNA made with a constant-region primer. Three nested multiplex PCR rounds, a slightly modified ARM-PCR method, built the TCR beta libraries. With TRBV1-TRBV30 forward primers and a C-beta reverse primer, the first two PCR rounds were run for nine to eleven cycles each. TCRdb processed the multiplex PCR reads anew with MiXCR; each CDR3 protein has one entry. The sample lists approximately 310,000 distinct CDR3 sequences, 55% to 65% occurring once. The sample consisted of peripheral blood. The receptors stem from a man in his forties or fifties with primary liver carcinoma and hepatitis B virus infection.

About this clonotype: Possible read error: a much larger clone is one base away. The chain links TRBV28 to TRBJ2-1; D gene ambiguous. Germline loops: CDR1 MDHEN, CDR2 SYDVKM. The CDR3 has 12 amino acids. Trimming cost V 3 bases and J 8 bases, with 8 bases left between them. The CDR3 DNA is TGTGCCAGCAGTTTGCGCGAGGATGAGCAGTTCTTC. It is translated as CASSLREDEQFF.

This clonotype was seen a few times. A much larger clone sits a single nucleotide away, making a read error possible. This sequence joins TRBV10-3 and TRBJ1-2, with 8 bases matching TRBD1. The germline CDR1 and CDR2 sequences are ENHRY and SYGVKD. This CDR3 has 13 residues. The CDR3 region is CPISLETGEGYTF. DNA of the CDR3: TGTCCCATCAGTCTCGAGACAGGGGAGGGCTACACCTTC.

This clonotype has more than one count but fewer than ten. This chain links TRBV5-5 with TRBJ2-5; 7 positions agree with TRBD2. J gave up 0 bases and V 4 bases, and 6 bases lay outside the gene matches. The CDR3 extends over 15 amino acids. CDR1 and CDR2 from the germline V gene are SGHKS and YYEKEE (reference sequence). For the CDR3, the DNA is TGTGCCAGCAGCATTAGCGGGTCTTACCAAGAGACCCAGTACTTC. Translating it yields CASSISGSYQETQYF.

This clonotype was observed many times. The chain is built from TRBV6-6 and TRBJ2-2; weak D call: TRBD2 (5 bases). The germline V gene has CDR1 MNHNY and CDR2 SVGAGI (reference sequence). There are 16 residues in the CDR3. V was trimmed by 1 base and J by 0 bases, leaving 9 bases between them. CDR3 bases: TGTGCCAGCAGTTACTATCCAGCGGCGAACACCGGGGAGCTGTTTTTT. Translation: CASSYYPAANTGELFF.

This clonotype appeared a single time. J is TRBJ2-5 and V is TRBV14; 9 bases are a match to TRBD2. After removal of 4 bases from V and 5 bases from J, the junction contained 8 bases not matched to a gene. This CDR3 is built from 15 residues. CDR1 SGHDN and CDR2 FVKESK come from the germline V gene. CDR3 nucleotides: TGTGCCAGCAGCCCTATAGCGGGAGTTTGGGAGACCCAGTACTTC. Its translation is CASSPIAGVWETQYF.

The chain combines TRBV4-1 with TRBJ1-2; D call uncertain. Germline V gives CDR1 MGHRA, CDR2 YSYEKL. Between the trimmed V and J ends, which lost 0 bases and 14 bases, there was a span of 19 bases. CDR3 length equals 14 residues. The CDR3 region has the DNA TGCGCCAGCAGCCAAGATCGGCTCTTTGGTGGCAAAACCTTC. Its translation: CASSQDRLFGGKTF.

Remarks on this clonotype: This could be a read error, since a much larger clone is one nucleotide away. This chain connects TRBV29-1 to TRBJ1-5; D is unresolved. The CDR3 sequence is 11 residues long. CDR1 and CDR2 (germline): SQVTM, ANQGSEA. Trimming cost V 5 bases and J 13 bases, with 15 bases left between them. CDR3 sequence reads: CSVTDGQAQHF. As DNA, the CDR3 is TGCAGCGTTACTGACGGCCAGGCGCAGCATTTT.

Worth noting for this clonotype: A read error may explain this, as a much larger clone is one base away. The rearrangement uses TRBV6-5 and TRBJ1-1; no clear D. In germline, CDR1 is MNHEY, CDR2 SVGAGI. The V and J ends lost 2 bases and 7 bases respectively, with 11 bases between them. The CDR3 length is 13 residues. The CDR3 protein is CASSYMGCLEAFF. The CDR3 DNA reads TGTGCCAGCAGTTACATGGGGTGCCTTGAAGCTTTCTTT.

The chain has TRBV29-1 and TRBJ2-7; 8 nucleotides align to TRBD1. J lost 0 bases, V lost 5 bases, and 6 bases had no gene match. Germline V gene sequence: CDR1 SQVTM, CDR2 ANQGSEA. The CDR3 runs 14 residues. The CDR3 here is CSVRQGSSSYEQYF. CDR3 nucleotide sequence: TGCAGCGTTAGACAGGGGTCCAGCTCCTACGAGCAGTACTTC.

A single count supports this clonotype. Possible read error: a much larger clone is one base away. This chain joins TRBV29-1 and TRBJ1-5; TRBD1 aligns across 7 bases. The CDR3 has 13 residues. Germline V gene data show CDR1 as SQVTM and CDR2 as ANQGSEA. Here the CDR3 DNA reads TGCAGCGTCATCTCAGGGGGAGGTCAGCCCGAGCATTTT. Its translation is CSVISGGGQPEHF. The full variable domain, with the rest looked up from reference TRBV29-1 and TRBJ1-5, is SAVISQKPSRDICQRGTSLTIQCQVDSQVTMMFWYRQQPGQSLTLIATANQGSEATYESGFVIDKFPISRPNLTFSTLTVSNMSPEDSSIYLCSVISGGGQPEHFGDGTRLSIL.

The chain couples TRBV6-1 to TRBJ1-5, with 9 nucleotides matching TRBD1. The V gene end was trimmed by 6 bases and the J gene end by 6 bases; junction bases not matched to a gene: 9. Looked up from germline, CDR1 is MNHNS and CDR2 is SASEGT. The CDR3 has 15 amino acids. The chain's CDR3 is CASSVWDRVSQPQHF. The CDR3 DNA reads as TGTGCCAGCAGCGTATGGGACAGGGTGAGTCAGCCCCAGCATTTT.

This clonotype was observed a few times. The gene calls are TRBV11-2 and TRBJ1-1; unclear D gene. The length of the CDR3 is 14 residues. Germline CDR1 reads SGHAT; CDR2 reads FQNNGV. V was cut by 4 bases and J by 3 bases, with 12 bases left in between. The CDR3 loop is CASSYGPGYTEAFF. The DNA of the CDR3 is TGTGCCAGCAGCTATGGACCGGGGTACACTGAAGCTTTCTTT.

About this clonotype itself: At one of its ends the junction is not consistent with the germline gene, which may arise from a read error. The chain combines TRBV7-9 with TRBJ2-3; D may correspond to TRBD1 or TRBD2 (5 bases each). Germline loops: CDR1 SEHNR, CDR2 FQNEAQ (reference sequence). The CDR3 is 17 amino acids. The CDR3 DNA sequence: TGTGCCAGCAGCTTAATCTCCGGGACCCTTGAAGCAGATACGCATTATTTT. It codes for CASSLISGTLEADTHYF.

For this clonotype: Given a much more abundant clone one base away, this may be a read error. V and J are TRBV13 and TRBJ2-7, with D unresolved. V lost 7 bases and J 1 base, leaving 14 bases between the germline ends. The CDR3 has 14 amino acids. Germline V CDR1 and CDR2: PRHDT, FYEKMQ (reference sequence). Here the CDR3 reads CASIFRRLSYEQYF. The CDR3 DNA is TGTGCCAGCATCTTTAGGCGTCTATCCTACGAGCAGTACTTC.

The CDR3: CANTVYGGTEAFF. The CDR3 coding sequence is TGTGCCAACACCGTTTACGGGGGCACTGAAGCTTTCTTT. V is TRBV12-3 or TRBV12-4 and J is TRBJ1-1; TRBD1 might be the D (5 bases). The length of the CDR3 is 13 residues. V was shortened by 10 bases and J by 4 bases, with 16 bases between the two germline ends.

Remarks on this clonotype: The final CDR3 position lacks the conserved phenylalanine or tryptophan, pointing to a likely read error. CDR3 residues: CASSAKTSGPHEQYS. The CDR3 region has the DNA TGTGCCAGCAGCGCCAAGACTAGCGGCCCCCACGAGCAGTACTCC. The V call is TRBV7-8, the J call TRBJ2-7; 9 bases match TRBD2. The germline V gene encodes CDR1 SGHVS and CDR2 FQNEAQ. This CDR3 comprises 15 residues. The J segment lost 5 bases and the V segment lost 5 bases, leaving 10 bases of the junction unmatched.

Of note for this clonotype: This may come from a read error, since a much larger clone is one base off. This chain joins TRBV7-8 and TRBJ1-4, with D perhaps TRBD1 (6 bases). V lost 5 bases, J lost 7 bases, and 11 bases lay in between. Germline V gene data show CDR1 as SGHVS and CDR2 as FQNEAQ. The CDR3 has 13 amino acids. The CDR3 loop reads CASSTGFSEKLFF. In DNA form, the CDR3 reads TGTGCCAGCAGCACAGGGTTCAGTGAAAAACTGTTTTTT. The full variable domain, rest sourced from reference TRBV7-8 and TRBJ1-4, is GAGVSQSPRYKVAKRGQDVALRCDPISGHVSLFWYQQALGQGPEFLTYFQNEAQLDKSGLPSDRFFAERPEGSVSTLKIQRTQQEDSAVYLCASSTGFSEKLFFGSGTQLSVL.

A note on this clonotype: At one end, the junction sequence differs from germline, possibly due to a read error. The CDR3 loop is CASNLGRLASSYNEQFF. Here the CDR3 DNA reads TGTGCCAGCAACTTAGGGAGGCTAGCGAGTTCCTACAATGAGCAGTTCTTC. The rearrangement uses TRBV11-2 and TRBJ2-1; perhaps TRBD2 as D (6 bases). Germline V gene lookup returns CDR1 SGHAT and CDR2 FQNNGV. The CDR3 runs to 17 residues.

As to this clonotype: This may arise from a read error, as a much more abundant clone is one base away. The chain is built from TRBV12-3 or TRBV12-4 and TRBJ2-1; D gene unclear. The CDR3 runs to 12 residues. Trimming removed 6 bases at V and 11 bases at J, with 14 bases between. The CDR3 is CASSLSDGKQFF. The CDR3 bases are TGTGCCAGCAGCTTGTCCGATGGGAAGCAGTTCTTC.

To note about this clonotype: This may arise from a read error, as a much more abundant clone is one base away. The chain has TRBV12-3 or TRBV12-4 and TRBJ2-3; the match to TRBD2 covers 12 bases. Trimming took 8 bases from V and 8 from J; bases not matched to a gene: 14. The CDR3 contains 16 residues. The CDR3 reads CASCPGLAGPGVTQYF. For the CDR3, the DNA is TGTGCCAGCTGTCCGGGACTAGCGGGCCCGGGAGTTACGCAGTATTTT.

Regarding this clonotype: At one of its ends the junction is not consistent with the germline gene, which may arise from a read error. The rearrangement links TRBV29-1 to TRBJ1-1, with D tentatively TRBD1 (6 bases). The germline gives CDR1 SQVTM, CDR2 ANQGSEA. CDR3 length: 12 amino acids. Written as DNA, the CDR3 is TGCTGCGTTGTGCAGGGGACCACTGAAGCTTTCTTT. Its protein product is CCVVQGTTEAFF.

In this sample, this clonotype turned up many times. The CDR3 DNA reads as TGTGCCAGCAGTATAGACAGGCCCTACGAGCAGTACTTC. Translated: CASSIDRPYEQYF. This chain connects TRBV6-1 to TRBJ2-7; maybe TRBD1 (6 bases). There are 13 residues in the CDR3. The germline gives CDR1 MNHNS, CDR2 SASEGT. Deletions cut 5 bases from V and 2 bases from J, with 10 bases between.